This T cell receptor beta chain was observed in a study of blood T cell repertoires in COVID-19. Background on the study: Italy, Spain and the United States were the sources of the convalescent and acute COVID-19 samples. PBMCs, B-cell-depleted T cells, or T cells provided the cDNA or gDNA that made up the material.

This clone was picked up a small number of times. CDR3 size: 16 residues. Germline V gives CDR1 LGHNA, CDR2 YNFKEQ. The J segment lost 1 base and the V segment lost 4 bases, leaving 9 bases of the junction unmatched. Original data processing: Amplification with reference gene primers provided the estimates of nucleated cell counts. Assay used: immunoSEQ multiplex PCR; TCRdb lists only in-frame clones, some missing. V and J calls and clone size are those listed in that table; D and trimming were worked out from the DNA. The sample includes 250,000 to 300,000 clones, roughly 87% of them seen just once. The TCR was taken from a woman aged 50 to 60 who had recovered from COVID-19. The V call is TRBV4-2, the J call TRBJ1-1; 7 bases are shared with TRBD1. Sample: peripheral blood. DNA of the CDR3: TGTGCCAGCAGCCTTCACCGACAGGGCCGGAACACTGAAGCTTTCTTT. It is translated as CASSLHRQGRNTEAFF.